This TCR beta chain appears in the sequencing data of a study of glioma-infiltrating T cells after dendritic cell vaccination (dated by TCRdb to 2016 to 2018). Some background on the complete study: A cohort of 15 glioblastoma patients from Phase I and II dendritic cell vaccination trials was included, of whom 9 were newly diagnosed and 6 had recurrent disease. Tumor-infiltrating lymphocyte content was quantified and tumor and blood repertoires were compared in dendritic cell-vaccinated glioblastoma patients by deep sequencing of TCR beta CDR3 regions. The vaccine was prepared from monocyte-derived dendritic cells that were cultured for roughly seven days with IL-4 and GM-CSF and then pulsed overnight with autologous tumor lysate. Each patient was given three intradermal dendritic cell vaccine injections, spaced two weeks apart, in the arm below the axilla. TCR sequencing metrics, including TIL content and tumor-blood repertoire overlap, were correlated with survival after dendritic cell vaccination. Between 2003 and 2012, patients were given autologous tumor lysate-pulsed dendritic cell vaccination.

What this sample's time point label stands for: after dendritic cell vaccination, including at tumor progression/relapse. Patients were selected on the basis of adequate residual fresh-frozen tumor tissue and more than two years of available survival data. Although molecular status otherwise differed among the glioblastoma patients, no patient had an isocitrate dehydrogenase mutation. PBMC were collected before vaccination, two weeks after the third vaccination, and at tumor progression if tumor progression occurred. Genomic DNA was extracted with the Qiagen DNeasy Blood extraction Kit. General conclusions and limits of the study: After dendritic cell vaccination, a higher estimated pretreatment TIL content predicted longer time to progression and overall survival. The three-group TCR overlap response model was characterized as speculative, and prospective validation of the model was stated to be required. The cohort was small and heterogeneous, only a few patients had full blood and tumor sets, and even fewer had initial-recurrent tumor pairs. No direct relationship between TCR clonality and survival was found, suggesting a diverse polyclonal response may matter.

Comment on this clone: Its antigen is not yet known. The sample holds no much larger clone one base away, and base qualities are not on file.

Using the immunoSEQ assay, TCRB CDR3 regions were amplified from roughly 2.2 micrograms of genomic DNA, or from all available DNA when less than that was on hand. Multiplex PCR used 60 forward primers for TCR V beta segments and 13 reverse primers for J beta segments. To estimate reads per starting template, synthetic control templates were spiked into each sample at limiting dilution. Sequencing produced 87 bp reads on the Illumina HiSeq System. In the source study's methods: To remove PCR and sequencing errors, closely related sequences were merged with a nearest neighbor algorithm. TCR overlap was defined as the percentage of unique tumor TCR beta sequences that were also present in the same patient's peripheral blood. Drawn from immuneACCESS, this table holds only the in-frame rearrangements with V and J called that TCRdb kept. Clones are partly lost; checked studies trace under half to an unresolved V gene and leave the rest unexplained. V, J and clone size are taken as reported in that table, and D and trimming were inferred from the DNA itself. Present in this sample are about 87,000 clones, 75% to 90% of which were seen just once. The top ten constitute roughly 6.8% of the sample.

This clonotype was sampled from a human donor with glioblastoma. Source: blood, taken after dendritic cell vaccination.

The CDR3 protein is CASSRRTGGRTGELFF. The nucleotide sequence is given as TGTGCCAGCAGCCGGAGGACGGGGGGACGCACCGGGGAGCTGTTTTTT. The chain is encoded by TRBV4-2 joined to TRBJ2-2, with 7 bases matching TRBD2. Here V drops 4 bases and J drops 4 bases, and the junction holds 9 bases not matched to any gene. The germline V gene sets CDR1 to LGHNA and CDR2 to YNFKEQ. The CDR3 goes from the cysteine to the phenylalanine over 16 residues. The CDR3 DNA has 48 bases and is translated from base 1.